These 18 T cell receptor beta chains originate from one sample sequenced in a study of blood T cell repertoires in COVID-19. Clones were sequenced by immunoSEQ multiplex PCR, and TCRdb holds only the in-frame ones, with some missing. The repertoire has 40,000 or so clones, around 85% of them found once; the top ten carry around 4.9%. Sequencing input: peripheral blood. These receptors all come from a man aged 45-65 years with active COVID-19.

In its sample, this clone was seen once. The rearrangement uses TRBV28 and TRBJ2-7; weak D call: TRBD2 (6 bases). Germline CDR1 reads MDHEN; CDR2 reads SYDVKM. The CDR3 loop spans 15 amino acids. The V end was cut by 4 bases, the J end by 2 bases, with 15 bases between. The CDR3 loop reads CASSWGGPSPYEQYF. The CDR3 DNA sequence: TGTGCCAGCAGTTGGGGAGGTCCGTCGCCCTACGAGCAGTACTTC. Variable domain in full (rest from reference TRBV28 and TRBJ2-7): DVKVTQSSRYLVKRTGEKVFLECVQDMDHENMFWYRQDPGLGLRLIYFSYDVKMKEKGDIPEGYSVSREKKERFSLILESASTNQTSMYLCASSWGGPSPYEQYFGPGTRLTVT.

V and J are TRBV10-1 and TRBJ2-2; 8 bases are a match to TRBD1. There are 15 residues in the CDR3. Germline V gives CDR1 WNHNN, CDR2 SYGVQD (reference sequence). Trimming removed 2 bases from V and 4 bases from J; junction bases left unmatched: 3. The CDR3 loop reads CASSEGTGRTGELFF. As DNA, the CDR3 is TGCGCCAGCAGTGAGGGGACAGGTCGCACCGGGGAGCTGTTTTTT.

The chain couples TRBV9 to TRBJ2-3; 11 nucleotides agree with TRBD2. Losses at the gene ends were 0 bases for V and 0 bases for J; bases not matched to a gene: 6. This CDR3 has 18 residues. Germline V CDR1 and CDR2: SGDLS, YYNGEE. The CDR3 region has the DNA TGTGCCAGCAGCGTAGGGCTAGCGGGGGGTCTAAGCACAGATACGCAGTATTTT. It is translated as CASSVGLAGGLSTDTQYF.

The V gene is TRBV5-1, the J gene TRBJ1-1; possible D gene TRBD1, 5 bases. V gave up 0 bases and J gave up 3 bases, with 18 bases separating them. The CDR3 is made up of 17 amino acids. CDR1 and CDR2 from the germline V gene are SGHRS and YFSETQ. The CDR3: CASSLGWAKPGDTEAFF. The CDR3 DNA follows: TGCGCCAGCAGCTTGGGGTGGGCTAAACCGGGGGACACTGAAGCTTTCTTT.

This sequence joins TRBV27 and TRBJ2-1; 8 bases agree with TRBD2. Germline CDR1 reads MNHEY; CDR2 reads SMNVEV (reference sequence). J lost 10 bases, V lost 1 base, and 12 bases had no gene match. This CDR3 has 16 residues. CDR3: CASSLLRGTSRDEQFF. CDR3 sequence (DNA): TGTGCCAGCAGTTTATTGAGGGGGACTAGTCGTGACGAGCAGTTCTTC.

The CDR3 here is CASSRGRGAEVDTQYF. The CDR3 DNA follows: TGTGCCAGCAGCCGCGGACGGGGGGCCGAGGTAGATACGCAGTATTTT. The rearrangement joins TRBV4-2 to TRBJ2-3; D is perhaps TRBD2 (7 bases). The V and J ends lost 4 bases and 5 bases respectively, with 19 bases between them. Per the germline V gene, CDR1 is LGHNA and CDR2 is YNFKEQ. The CDR3 totals 16 residues.

The chain is built from TRBV19 and TRBJ2-6; 8 positions agree with TRBD1. The CDR3 is 19 amino acids. The V gene end was trimmed by 5 bases and the J gene end by 2 bases; junction bases not matched to a gene: 14. CDR1 is LNHDA and CDR2 is SQIVND in the germline V gene (reference sequence). The DNA for the CDR3 is TGTGCCAGTAGTCCAGGGGACAGGTTCCTTTTCGCTGGGGCCAACGTCCTGACTTTC. Protein product: CASSPGDRFLFAGANVLTF.

Turning to this clone: This may arise from a read error, as a much more abundant clone is one base away. The chain has TRBV4-1 and TRBJ1-2; D gene unclear. This CDR3 is 11 amino acids long. Trimming removed 1 base from V and 7 bases from J, with 4 bases in between. Germline V CDR1 and CDR2: MGHRA, YSYEKL. The CDR3 DNA reads as TGCGCCAGCAGCCAAGGACTTGGCTACACCTTC. Its translation: CASSQGLGYTF.

The rearrangement links TRBV6-1 to TRBJ1-3; 9 bases match TRBD1. Germline CDR1 and CDR2: MNHNS and SASEGT. CDR3 length: 16 residues. V dropped 4 bases and J dropped 0; count of bases not matched to a gene: 4. CDR3 in DNA: TGTGCCAGCAGTGGGACAGGGGAGAGCTCTGGAAACACCATATATTTT. Translating gives CASSGTGESSGNTIYF.

The V and J genes are TRBV27 and TRBJ2-7; 7 bases line up with TRBD1. The CDR3 runs 14 residues. The ends lost 3 bases at V and 2 bases at J; junction bases unmatched: 4. The germline V gene encodes CDR1 MNHEY and CDR2 SMNVEV (reference sequence). Here the CDR3 reads CASSLQGVTYEQYF. As DNA, the CDR3 is TGTGCCAGCAGTTTGCAGGGGGTTACCTACGAGCAGTACTTC.

The genes are TRBV9 and TRBJ2-3; the D gene is possibly TRBD2 (5 bases). The germline V and J ends were trimmed by 4 bases and 8 bases, with 8 bases remaining between them. CDR3 length: 11 amino acids. The V gene's germline CDR1 is SGDLS and CDR2 YYNGEE. CDR3 sequence (DNA): TGTGCCAGCAGCCCCGGAGGTACGCAGTATTTT. Translating gives CASSPGGTQYF. The full variable domain, completed using reference TRBV9 and TRBJ2-3, is DSGVTQTPKHLITATGQRVTLRCSPRSGDLSVYWYQQSLDQGLQFLIQYYNGEERAKGNILERFSAQQFPDLHSELNLSSLELGDSALYFCASSPGGTQYFGPGTRLTVL.

The V call is TRBV5-5, the J call TRBJ1-3; no definite D call. The V and J ends lost 0 bases and 0 bases respectively, with 7 bases between them. Germline lookup yields CDR1 SGHKS and CDR2 YYEKEE (reference sequence). The CDR3 extends over 15 amino acids. The CDR3 DNA reads as TGTGCCAGCAGCTTGGTACAGAACTCTGGAAACACCATATATTTT. It is translated as CASSLVQNSGNTIYF. The full variable domain, with the rest looked up from reference TRBV5-5 and TRBJ1-3, is DAGVTQSPTHLIKTRGQQVTLRCSPISGHKSVSWYQQVLGQGPQFIFQYYEKEERGRGNFPDRFSARQFPNYSSELNVNALLLGDSALYLCASSLVQNSGNTIYFGEGSWLTVV.

The rearrangement joins TRBV5-4 to TRBJ2-1, with 14 nucleotides matching TRBD2. The CDR3 totals 18 residues. The junction had 10 bases not matched to a gene; V was cut back by 2 bases and J by 6 bases. From germline, CDR1 is SGHNT and CDR2 YYREEE (reference sequence). CDR3 nucleotides: TGTGCCAGCAGCTTCCGACTAGCGGGGGGGCTTGTGTCCAATGAGCAGTTCTTC. The encoded protein is CASSFRLAGGLVSNEQFF.

This clone counts as medium-sized. The rearrangement links TRBV3-1 (or the pseudogene TRBV3-2) to TRBJ1-1; 10 bases are shared with TRBD1. This CDR3 spans 16 amino acids. Germline lookup yields CDR1 LGHDT and CDR2 YNNKEL (reference sequence). The trim removed 0 bases at V and 5 bases at J, leaving 6 bases unmatched. The CDR3 DNA reads TGTGCCAGCAGCCAAGACCGGACAGGGGGATATACTGAAGCTTTCTTT. It translates to CASSQDRTGGYTEAFF.

This rearrangement joins TRBV5-4 to TRBJ2-7; 8 nucleotides line up with TRBD1. CDR1 and CDR2 (germline): SGHNT, YYREEE (reference sequence). Unmatched junction bases numbered 6, after V lost 3 bases and J lost 4 bases. The CDR3 contains 14 residues. CDR3 amino acids: CASSSPGQGYEQYF. CDR3 bases: TGTGCCAGCAGCTCGCCCGGACAGGGATACGAGCAGTACTTC.

The V and J genes are TRBV20-1 and TRBJ1-4; D may be TRBD1 (5 bases). This CDR3 region has 15 residues. Trimming left V 3 bases short and J 5 bases short, with 16 bases between. Looked up from germline, CDR1 is DFQATT and CDR2 is SNEGSKA (reference sequence). The CDR3 DNA reads as TGCAGTGCTAGTCTGGGGCTCGATGCCAATGAAAAACTGTTTTTT. This sequence encodes CSASLGLDANEKLFF.

V is TRBV19 and J is TRBJ1-3; D not resolved. CDR1 is LNHDA, CDR2 SQIVND, per germline (reference sequence). The CDR3 runs 15 residues. Trimming left V 3 bases short and J 0 bases short, with 9 bases between. As DNA, the CDR3 is TGTGCCAGTAGTATCAACACAGACTCTGGAAACACCATATATTTT. This gives the protein CASSINTDSGNTIYF. The full variable domain, its missing parts supplied by reference TRBV19 and TRBJ1-3, is DGGITQSPKYLFRKEGQNVTLSCEQNLNHDAMYWYRQDPGQGLRLIYYSQIVNDFQKGDIAEGYSVSREKKESFPLTVTSAQKNPTAFYLCASSINTDSGNTIYFGEGSWLTVV.

The rearrangement links TRBV18 to TRBJ2-5; possible D gene TRBD1, 6 bases. V was trimmed by 5 bases and J by 5 bases, leaving 18 bases between them. The CDR3 is made up of 15 amino acids. Germline CDR1 is KGHSH and CDR2 is LQKENI. CDR3 residues: CASSTGLAQGETQYF. The CDR3 DNA is TGTGCCAGCTCAACGGGGCTAGCCCAGGGGGAGACCCAGTACTTC. Complete variable domain (other parts from reference TRBV18 and TRBJ2-5): NAGVMQNPRHLVRRRGQEARLRCSPMKGHSHVYWYRQLPEEGLKFMVYLQKENIIDESGMPKERFSAEFPKEGPSILRIQQVVRGDSAAYFCASSTGLAQGETQYFGPGTRLLVL.